This T cell receptor beta chain was captured by sequencing in a study of spatial heterogeneity in lung cancer. Study context: Combinations of a unique TCR and a UMI were tallied in raw reads, and on average each appeared more than ten times.

Study outcomes and limitations: In tumors, expanded intratumoral alpha and beta TCR counts tracked mutation counts.

Time point: sample taken at primary tumor resection. The donor population consisted of roughly 70 patients with untreated, early-stage non-small cell lung cancer. Sequencing covered unsorted whole RNA taken from tumor, nontumor lung or frozen PBMC. In this sample, this clonotype is medium-sized. What it recognizes is unknown. Per the germline V gene, CDR1 is LGHNA and CDR2 is YNFKEQ. Deletions cut 0 bases from V and 8 bases from J, with 7 bases between. CDR3 length equals 12 residues. Carried by each TCR cDNA molecule was a unique molecular identifier. TCRdb reprocessed the 5' RACE reads via MiXCR and lists one record per CDR3 protein. The sample yields about 5,100 distinct CDR3 sequences, around 7.1% seen once.

The source is a male donor with early-stage non-small cell lung cancer. The genes are TRBV4-2 and TRBJ1-1; D remains unclear. This specimen consisted of lung tumor tissue, obtained at surgery. The CDR3 DNA is TGTGCCAGCAGCCAAGATGGGATCGAAGCTTTCTTT. This translates into CASSQDGIEAFF.